This TCR beta chain derives from a study of cytomegalovirus exposure and HLA in healthy donors. Study observations and caveats: Common viral pathogens seemed, in a later analysis, to connect with several of the most significant clusters. Later work found that TCR association rates differed between HLA loci; DRB1 had the most and HLA-C the fewest. In a later analysis, donors in an Asian-associated ancestry cluster reportedly had fewer N-insertions in productive TCRs than the cohort mean.

This clone showed up just once. Its antigen is undetermined. With 60 Vbeta and 13 Jbeta primers, the PCR was carried out. Sequencing used immunoSEQ multiplex PCR; TCRdb keeps in-frame clones, though not all of them. The data hold 110,000 or so clones, with around 77% observed a single time. Trimming took 3 bases from V and 2 from J, leaving 13 bases between them. Germline V gene lookup returns CDR1 LNHDA and CDR2 SQIVND (reference sequence). The CDR3 is 15 residues long. The sample taken for sequencing was PBMCs. The receptor comes from a woman in her 40s in good health and CMV-seropositive. This rearrangement joins TRBV19 to TRBJ2-5; D may be TRBD2 (6 bases). CDR3 in DNA: TGTGCCAGTAGTATTGGACTAACCCTACAAGAGACCCAGTACTTC. Protein: CASSIGLTLQETQYF.